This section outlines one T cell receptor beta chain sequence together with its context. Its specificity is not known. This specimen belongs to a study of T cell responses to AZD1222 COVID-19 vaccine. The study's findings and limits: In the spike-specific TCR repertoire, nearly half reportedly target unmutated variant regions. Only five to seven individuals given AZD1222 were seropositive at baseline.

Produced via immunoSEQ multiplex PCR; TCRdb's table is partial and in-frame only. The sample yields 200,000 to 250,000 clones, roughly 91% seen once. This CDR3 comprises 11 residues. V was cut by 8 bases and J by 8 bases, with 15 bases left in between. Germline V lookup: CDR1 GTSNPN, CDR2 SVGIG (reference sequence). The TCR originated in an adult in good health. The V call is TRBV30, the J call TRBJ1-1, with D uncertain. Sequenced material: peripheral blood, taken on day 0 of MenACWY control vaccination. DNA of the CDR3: TGTGCCGGTGTCGGTGGGGTCGAAGCTTTCTTT. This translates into CAGVGGVEAFF.